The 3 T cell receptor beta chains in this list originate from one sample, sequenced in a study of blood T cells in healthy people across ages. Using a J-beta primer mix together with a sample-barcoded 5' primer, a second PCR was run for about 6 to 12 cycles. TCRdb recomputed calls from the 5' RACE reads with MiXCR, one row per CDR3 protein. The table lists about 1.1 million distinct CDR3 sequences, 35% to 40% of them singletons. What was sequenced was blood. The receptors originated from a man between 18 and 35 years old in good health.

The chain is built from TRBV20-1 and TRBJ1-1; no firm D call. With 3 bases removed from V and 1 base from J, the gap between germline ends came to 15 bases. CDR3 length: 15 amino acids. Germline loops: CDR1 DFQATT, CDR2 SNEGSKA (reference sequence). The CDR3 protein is CSASNPRQGNTEAFF. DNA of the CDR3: TGCAGTGCTAGTAATCCGAGGCAAGGGAACACTGAAGCTTTCTTT.

In DNA form, the CDR3 reads TGTGCCAGCAGCTTACAGCGGATGTTGGCCACTGAAGCTTTCTTT. It yields the protein CASSLQRMLATEAFF. The chain employs TRBV7-8 and TRBJ1-1; D gene unclear. Trimming left V 2 bases short and J 4 bases short, with 14 bases between. The V gene's germline CDR1 is SGHVS and CDR2 FQNEAQ. The CDR3 totals 15 residues.

The CDR3 DNA sequence: TGTGCCAGCAGTTCCCGGACAGTTGAAGCTTTCTTT. It codes for CASSSRTVEAFF. This rearrangement joins TRBV12-3 or TRBV12-4 to TRBJ1-1; D might be TRBD1 (6 bases). The CDR3 is 12 residues long. V was shortened by 4 bases and J by 7 bases, with 10 bases between the two germline ends.